The clone carrying this T cell receptor beta chain was detected only once. The antigen is unknown. This sample is drawn from a study of cytomegalovirus exposure and HLA in healthy donors. The CDR3 contains 15 residues. Germline values: CDR1 SNHLY, CDR2 FYNNEI. V was cut by 4 bases and J by 5 bases, with 17 bases left in between. The PCR used 60 Vbeta and 13 Jbeta primers. Sequencing used immunoSEQ multiplex PCR; TCRdb keeps in-frame clones, though not all of them. This sample has tens of thousands of clones, with about 68% found just once. General observations from the study: Highly shared variants forming one cluster were likely a sequencing artifact.

The sequencing input was PBMCs. The genes are TRBV2 and TRBJ1-1; no definite D call. The origin of this receptor is a woman in her 50s in good health and CMV-seropositive. CDR3 sequence reads: CASSAPGYYGTEAFF. The DNA of the CDR3 is TGTGCCAGCAGTGCTCCCGGCTACTACGGGACTGAAGCTTTCTTT.